The clone carrying this TCR beta chain was counted between two and nine times. A single record per CDR3 protein comes from TCRdb applying MiXCR to the 5' RACE reads. This table has 350,000 to 400,000 distinct CDR3 sequences, more than 25% appearing once. The data were obtained in a study of identical twins' blood T cells. On the study more broadly: Some 50 million reads covered about 6 alpha-chain and about 6 beta-chain libraries.

CDR1 SGHRS and CDR2 YFSETQ come from the germline V gene. This CDR3 region has 16 residues. Deletions cut 5 bases from V and 0 bases from J, with 17 bases between. The sequenced sample was PBMCs. This TCR came from a woman aged 18-49 years in good health. The gene calls are TRBV5-1 and TRBJ1-1, with D uncertain. The CDR3 DNA reads TGCGCCAGCAGTCCACCCGGGATACCGTTGAACACTGAAGCTTTCTTT. It translates to CASSPPGIPLNTEAFF.